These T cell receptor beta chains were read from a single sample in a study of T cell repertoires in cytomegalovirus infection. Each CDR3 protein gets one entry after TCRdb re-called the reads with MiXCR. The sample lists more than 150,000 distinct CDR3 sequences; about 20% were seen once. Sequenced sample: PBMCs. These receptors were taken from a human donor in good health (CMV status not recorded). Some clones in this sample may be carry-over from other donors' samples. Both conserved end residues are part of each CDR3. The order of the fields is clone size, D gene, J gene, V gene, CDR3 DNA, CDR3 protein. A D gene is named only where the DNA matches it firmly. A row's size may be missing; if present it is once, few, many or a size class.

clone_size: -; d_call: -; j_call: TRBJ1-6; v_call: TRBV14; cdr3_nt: TGTGCCAGCAGTGGGACTCGAGGGTCACCCCTCCACTTT; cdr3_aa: CASSGTRGSPLHF
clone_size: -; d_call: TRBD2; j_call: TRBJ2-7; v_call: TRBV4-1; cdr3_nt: TGCGCCAGCAGCCAAGATCCACTAGCGGCCTACGAGCAGTACTTC; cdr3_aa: CASSQDPLAAYEQYF
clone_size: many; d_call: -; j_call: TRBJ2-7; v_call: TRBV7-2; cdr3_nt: TGTGCCAGCAGCTTGAAAATAGCATACGAGCAGTACTTC; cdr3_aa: CASSLKIAYEQYF
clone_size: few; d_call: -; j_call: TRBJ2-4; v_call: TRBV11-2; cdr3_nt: TGTGCCAGCAGCCCGGTGACAGGTCCTAAAAACATTCAGTACTTC; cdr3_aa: CASSPVTGPKNIQYF
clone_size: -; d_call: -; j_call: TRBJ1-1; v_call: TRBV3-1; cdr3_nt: TGTGCCAGCAAACCGGGACAAGTGAACACTGAAGCTTTCTTT; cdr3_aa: CASKPGQVNTEAFF
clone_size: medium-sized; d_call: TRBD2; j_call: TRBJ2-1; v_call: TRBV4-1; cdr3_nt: TGCGCCAGCAGCCAAGCTGACCCGGGACATCGAGGGTGGACTAGCGGTAAGAATGAGCAGTTCTTC; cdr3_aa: CASSQADPGHRGWTSGKNEQFF
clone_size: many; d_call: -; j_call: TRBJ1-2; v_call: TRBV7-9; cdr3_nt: TGTGCCAGCAGCCCGGACAGTAACTATGGCTACACCTTC; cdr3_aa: CASSPDSNYGYTF
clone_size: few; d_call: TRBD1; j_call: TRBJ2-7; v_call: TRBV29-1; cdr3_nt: TGCAGCACCCGGGACAGCACCTACGAGCAGTACTTC; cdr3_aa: CSTRDSTYEQYF
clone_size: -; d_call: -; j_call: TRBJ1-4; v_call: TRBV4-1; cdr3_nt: TGCGCCAGCAGCCAAGATGCACAGGGAGATGAAAAACTGTTTTTT; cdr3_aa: CASSQDAQGDEKLFF
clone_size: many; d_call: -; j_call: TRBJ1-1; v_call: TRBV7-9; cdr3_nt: TGTGCCAGCAGCTTAAAGCCTCCGGGAACTGAAGCTTTCTTT; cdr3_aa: CASSLKPPGTEAFF
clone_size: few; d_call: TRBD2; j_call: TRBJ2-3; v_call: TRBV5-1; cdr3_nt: TGCGCCAGCAGCTTTGGCCGGGGGGGCCTCGATACGCAGTATTTT; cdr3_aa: CASSFGRGGLDTQYF
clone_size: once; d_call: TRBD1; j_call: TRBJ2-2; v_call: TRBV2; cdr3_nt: TGTGCCAGCAGGGGGACAGGGGTTGTAACCGGGGAGCTGTTTTTT; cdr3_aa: CASRGTGVVTGELFF
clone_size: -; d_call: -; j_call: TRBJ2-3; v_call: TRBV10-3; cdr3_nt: TGTGCCATCAGTGACTCGGGCTCCACAGATACGCAGTATTTT; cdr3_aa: CAISDSGSTDTQYF
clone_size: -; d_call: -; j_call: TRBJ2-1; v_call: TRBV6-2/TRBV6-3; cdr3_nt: TGTGCCAGCAGTTACGTGACTCCCTTCAGCAATGAGCAGTTCTTC; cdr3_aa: CASSYVTPFSNEQFF
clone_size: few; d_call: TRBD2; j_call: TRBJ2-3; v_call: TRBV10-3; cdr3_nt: TGTGCCATCAGTGGGAGGACTAGCGGGAGGGTCACAGATACGCAGTATTTT; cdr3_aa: CAISGRTSGRVTDTQYF
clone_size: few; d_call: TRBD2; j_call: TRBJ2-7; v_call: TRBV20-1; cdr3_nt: TGCAGTGCTTCGACTAGCGGGAAGTACGAGCAGTACTTC; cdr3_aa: CSASTSGKYEQYF
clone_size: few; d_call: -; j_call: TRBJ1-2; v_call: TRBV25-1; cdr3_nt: TGTGCCAGCACGTCAGACGCTAACTATGGTGGCTACACCTTC; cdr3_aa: CASTSDANYGGYTF
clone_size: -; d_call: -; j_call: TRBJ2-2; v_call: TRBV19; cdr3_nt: TGTGCCCGTAGTATAGATGTTTTCACCGGGGAGCTGTTTTTT; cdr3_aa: CARSIDVFTGELFF
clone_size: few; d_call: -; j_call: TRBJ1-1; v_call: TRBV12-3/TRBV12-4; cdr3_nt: TGTGCCAGCAGTTTCTTCGGGAGGGACACTGAAGCTTTCTTT; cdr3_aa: CASSFFGRDTEAFF
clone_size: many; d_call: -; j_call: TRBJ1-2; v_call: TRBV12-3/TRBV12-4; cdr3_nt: TGTGCCAGCAGTTTAGAGGGACGTCGTGGCTACACCTTC; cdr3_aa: CASSLEGRRGYTF
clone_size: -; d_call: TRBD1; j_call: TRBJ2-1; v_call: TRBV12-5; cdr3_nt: TGTGCTAGTGGTTTGACGGGACAGGGGTGGGTCTCCTACAATGAGCAGTTCTTC; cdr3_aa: CASGLTGQGWVSYNEQFF
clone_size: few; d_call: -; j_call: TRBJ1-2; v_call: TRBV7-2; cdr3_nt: TGTGCCAGCAGCTTGCCCGGGCAGGGGTCTAACTATGGCTACACCTTC; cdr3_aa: CASSLPGQGSNYGYTF
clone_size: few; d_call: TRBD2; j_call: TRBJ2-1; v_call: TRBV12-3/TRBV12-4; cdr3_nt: TGTGCCAGCATACGGGGGGGAGCCTACAATGAGCAGTTCTTC; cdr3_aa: CASIRGGAYNEQFF
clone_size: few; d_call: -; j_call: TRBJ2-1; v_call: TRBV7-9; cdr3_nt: TGTGCCAGCAGCTTAGCGGAGACGGGGAGCTCCTACAATGAGCAGTTCTTC; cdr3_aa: CASSLAETGSSYNEQFF
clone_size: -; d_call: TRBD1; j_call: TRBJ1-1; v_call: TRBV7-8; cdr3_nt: TGTGCCAGCAGAGAAACAGGGGGGAACACTGAAGCTTTCTTT; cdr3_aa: CASRETGGNTEAFF
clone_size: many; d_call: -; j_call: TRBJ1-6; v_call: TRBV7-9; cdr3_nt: TGTGCCAGCAGCTTGGGGGAGAGATCACCCCTCCACTTT; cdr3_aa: CASSLGERSPLHF
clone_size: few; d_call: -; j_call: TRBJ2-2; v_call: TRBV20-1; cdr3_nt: TGCAGTGCCCATAAACAGGCCGTCGGGGAGCTGTTTTTT; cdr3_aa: CSAHKQAVGELFF
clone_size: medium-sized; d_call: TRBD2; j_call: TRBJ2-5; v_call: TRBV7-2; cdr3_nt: TGTGCCAGCAGCTTTAGAGGGACTAGCGGGAGTGACCAGTACTTC; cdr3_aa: CASSFRGTSGSDQYF
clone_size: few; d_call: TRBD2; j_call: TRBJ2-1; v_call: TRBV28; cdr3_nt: TGTGCCAGCTCCCTCGGGGCTAGCGGGAGGGTAATGAATGAGCAGTTCTTC; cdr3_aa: CASSLGASGRVMNEQFF
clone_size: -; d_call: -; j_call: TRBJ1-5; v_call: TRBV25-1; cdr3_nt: TGTGCCAGCAGTGGAGGGATAGGCCAGCCCCAGCATTTT; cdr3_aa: CASSGGIGQPQHF
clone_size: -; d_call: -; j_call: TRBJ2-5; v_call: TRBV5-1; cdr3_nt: TGCGCCAGCGGCCCTGGGACCTTCGGGCGAGAGACCCAGTACTTC; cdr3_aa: CASGPGTFGRETQYF
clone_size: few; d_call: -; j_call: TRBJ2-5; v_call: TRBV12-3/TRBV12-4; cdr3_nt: TGTGCCAGCAGTTTAGCGGGGCCTGGGACCCAGTACTTC; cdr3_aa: CASSLAGPGTQYF
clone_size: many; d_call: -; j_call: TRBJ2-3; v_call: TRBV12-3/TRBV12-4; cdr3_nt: TGTGCCAGCAGTTTAACGGACCGGTTCACCCCTACGCAGTATTTT; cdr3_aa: CASSLTDRFTPTQYF
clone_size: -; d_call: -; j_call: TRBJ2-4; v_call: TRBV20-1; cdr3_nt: TGCAGTTCTAGCGGGCAGGGGGCGTACATTCAGTACTTC; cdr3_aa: CSSSGQGAYIQYF
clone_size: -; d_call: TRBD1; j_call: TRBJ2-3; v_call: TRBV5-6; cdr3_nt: TGTGCCAGCAGCTTGCTGACAGGGGATGGCGCAGATACGCAGTATTTT; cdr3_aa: CASSLLTGDGADTQYF
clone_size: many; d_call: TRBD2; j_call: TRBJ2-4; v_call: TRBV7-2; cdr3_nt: TGTGCCAGCAGCTTTCGACTAGCGGGAGGTGTTGTCAAAAACATTCAGTACTTC; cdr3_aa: CASSFRLAGGVVKNIQYF
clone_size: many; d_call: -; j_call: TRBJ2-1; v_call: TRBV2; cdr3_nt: TGTGCCAGCAGCGGATACAATGAGCAGTTCTTC; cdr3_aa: CASSGYNEQFF
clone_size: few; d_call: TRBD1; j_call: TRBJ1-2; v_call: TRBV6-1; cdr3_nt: TGTGCCAGCAGGAAGGACAGGGTGCGAGGCTACACCTTC; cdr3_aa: CASRKDRVRGYTF
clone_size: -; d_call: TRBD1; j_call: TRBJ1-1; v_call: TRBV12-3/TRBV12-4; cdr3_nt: TGTGCCAGCAGTTCCACGTCTTCCAGGGGGCGGACTGAAGCTTTCTTT; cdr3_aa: CASSSTSSRGRTEAFF
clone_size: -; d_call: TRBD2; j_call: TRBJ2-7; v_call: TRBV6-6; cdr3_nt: TGTGCCAGCAGTTCTAGCGGGGGGACATACGAGCAGTACTTC; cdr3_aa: CASSSSGGTYEQYF
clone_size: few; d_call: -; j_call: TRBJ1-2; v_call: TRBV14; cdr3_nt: TGTGCCAGCAGCCAAGATCGCAGGAACAAGGATGGCTACACCTTC; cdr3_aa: CASSQDRRNKDGYTF
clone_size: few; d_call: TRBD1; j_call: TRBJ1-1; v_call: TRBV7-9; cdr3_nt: TGTGCCAGCAGCGAAGGGACAGATGAAGCTTTCTTT; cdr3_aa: CASSEGTDEAFF
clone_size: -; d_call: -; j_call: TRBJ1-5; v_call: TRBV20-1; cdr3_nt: TGCAGTGCTAGAGATTCGGGGCGGGGTGGCAATCAGCCCCAGCATTTT; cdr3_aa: CSARDSGRGGNQPQHF
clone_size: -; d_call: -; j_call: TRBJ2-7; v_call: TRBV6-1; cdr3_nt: TGTGCCAGCAGCCCTTCTATGGCGGGGTTCCCCTACGAGCAGTACTTC; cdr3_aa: CASSPSMAGFPYEQYF
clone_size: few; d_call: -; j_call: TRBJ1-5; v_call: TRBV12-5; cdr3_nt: TGTGCTAGTGGGCCGACATCTCCGTTGCGTGGGTCCCAGCATTTT; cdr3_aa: CASGPTSPLRGSQHF
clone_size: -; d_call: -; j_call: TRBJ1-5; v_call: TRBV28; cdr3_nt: TGTGCCAGCAGTTTAACTCAGGGCGGCAATCAGCCCCAGCATTTT; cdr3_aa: CASSLTQGGNQPQHF